The present T cell receptor beta chain was sequenced within a study of T-cell reconstitution after alpha-beta-depleted transplantation in children. Findings of the study overall: Some patients' high day-60 TCRbeta diversity was attributed to recipient cells surviving conditioning. From newly produced T cells came most of the T-cell counts and diversity one year after transplant. Several hundred rapidly expanded clones from non-depleted graft cells reportedly supplied alpha-beta T cells about two months post-transplant.

The CDR3 length is 15 residues. After removal of 3 bases from V and 3 bases from J, the junction contained 2 bases not matched to a gene. Only a few counts were recorded for this clonotype. The antigen is undetermined. Construction of the TCRbeta library involved unique molecular identifiers. TCRdb fed the PCR reads into MiXCR, producing one record per CDR3 protein. The sample shows some 310,000 distinct CDR3 sequences, around 25% of them seen only once. The chain is built from TRBV12-3 or TRBV12-4 and TRBJ2-5; 12 bases are a match to TRBD2. The sample here was PBMCs, mostly from graft donor cells, taken 180 days after TCRalphabeta/CD19-depleted stem cell transplant. This clonotype originated in a male patient aged 10-17 years who had a stem cell transplant for acute lymphoblastic leukemia, so the T cells may come from the graft donor. CDR3 region: CASSFPSGREETQYF. The CDR3 nucleotides read TGTGCCAGCAGTTTCCCTAGCGGGAGGGAAGAGACCCAGTACTTC.